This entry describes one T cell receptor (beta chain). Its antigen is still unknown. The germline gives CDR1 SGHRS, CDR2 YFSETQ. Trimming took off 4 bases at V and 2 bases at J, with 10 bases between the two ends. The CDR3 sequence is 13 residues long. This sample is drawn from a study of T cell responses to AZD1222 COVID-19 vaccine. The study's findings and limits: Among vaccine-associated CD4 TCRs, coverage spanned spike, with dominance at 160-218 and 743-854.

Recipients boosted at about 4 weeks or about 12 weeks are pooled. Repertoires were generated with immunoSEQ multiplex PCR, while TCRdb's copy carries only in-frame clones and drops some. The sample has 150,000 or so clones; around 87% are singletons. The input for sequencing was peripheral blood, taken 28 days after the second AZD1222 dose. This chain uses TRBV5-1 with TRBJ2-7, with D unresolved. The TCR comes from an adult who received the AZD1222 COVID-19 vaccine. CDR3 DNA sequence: TGCGCCAGCAGCCTGGACGGTACCTACGAGCAGTACTTC. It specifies CASSLDGTYEQYF.